Below, one T cell receptor (beta chain) is given with its context. For the second PCR, which ran for about 7 to 11 cycles, a sample-barcoded 5' primer and a J-beta primer mix were used. TCRdb itself ran the 5' RACE reads through MiXCR, one entry per CDR3 protein. The repertoire includes 1.5 million to 2 million distinct CDR3 sequences, about 50% of them detected once, and over 2% sits in the top ten. The data are from a study of blood T cells in healthy people across ages. Germline CDR1 and CDR2: MDHEN and SYDVKM. Trimming stripped 11 bases from V and 2 bases from J, with 17 bases between. There are 14 residues in the CDR3.

Sequenced: blood. V gene TRBV28 combines with J gene TRBJ2-3, with D perhaps matching TRBD1 (6 bases). The clonotype originates from a woman aged 40 to 50 in good health. The CDR3, as DNA: TGTGCCGGTAAACAGGGTTCTGACACAGATACGCAGTATTTT. This sequence encodes CAGKQGSDTDTQYF.